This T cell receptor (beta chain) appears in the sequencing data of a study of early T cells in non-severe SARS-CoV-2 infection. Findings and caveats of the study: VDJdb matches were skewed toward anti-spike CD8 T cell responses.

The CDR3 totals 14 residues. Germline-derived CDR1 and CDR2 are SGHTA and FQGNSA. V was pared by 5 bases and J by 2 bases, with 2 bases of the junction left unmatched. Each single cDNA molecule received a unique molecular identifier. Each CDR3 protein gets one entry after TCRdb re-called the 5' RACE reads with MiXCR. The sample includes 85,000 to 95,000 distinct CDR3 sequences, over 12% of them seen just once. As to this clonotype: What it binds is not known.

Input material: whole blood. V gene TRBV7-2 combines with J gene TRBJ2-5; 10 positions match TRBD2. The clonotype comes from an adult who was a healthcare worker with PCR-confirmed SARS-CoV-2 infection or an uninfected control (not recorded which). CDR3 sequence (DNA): TGTGCCAGCAGCCGGACTAGCGGACAAGAGACCCAGTACTTC. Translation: CASSRTSGQETQYF.